The text below deals with one TCR beta chain. Its antigen is still unknown. TCRdb passed the reads through MiXCR, listing each CDR3 protein once. The sample includes roughly 100,000 distinct CDR3 sequences, around 40% of them seen just once. The data derive from a study of T cell repertoires in cytomegalovirus infection. Turning to the study itself: Newly reported HLA-C-restricted and thoroughly characterized HLA-B-restricted CMV epitopes were employed. Notes on the study in general: Carriers of CMV plus the relevant HLA were identified by cumulative public TCR beta family frequency. CMV-specific TCR beta clonotypes restricted by HLA-C were the ones dominating the ex vivo response.

V was cut by 1 base and J by 0 bases, with 10 bases left in between. The CDR3 loop spans 15 amino acids. Germline V gene data show CDR1 as LGHNA and CDR2 as YNFKEQ. The gene calls are TRBV4-2 and TRBJ2-7; the D is unclear. The specimen comprised CD8+ T cells from cultured PBMCs, sampled from culture after CMV antigen stimulation. This clonotype originated in a human donor in good health (CMV status not recorded). Some clones in this sample may be carry-over from other donors' samples. The DNA for the CDR3 is TGTGCCAGCAGCCAAGTTAAGGCTAGCTCCTACGAGCAGTACTTC. This translates into CASSQVKASSYEQYF.